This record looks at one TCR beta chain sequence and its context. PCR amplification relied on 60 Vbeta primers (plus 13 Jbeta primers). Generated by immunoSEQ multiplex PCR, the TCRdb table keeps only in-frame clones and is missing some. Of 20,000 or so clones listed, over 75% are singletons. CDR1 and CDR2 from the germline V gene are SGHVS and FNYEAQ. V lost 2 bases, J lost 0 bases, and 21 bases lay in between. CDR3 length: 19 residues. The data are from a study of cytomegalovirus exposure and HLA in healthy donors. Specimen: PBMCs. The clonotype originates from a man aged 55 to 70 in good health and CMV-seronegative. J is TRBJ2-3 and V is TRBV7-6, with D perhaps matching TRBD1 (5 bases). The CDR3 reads CASSLSQGLKRSSTDTQYF. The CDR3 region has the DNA TGTGCCAGCAGCTTATCCCAGGGCCTCAAGCGCTCTAGCACAGATACGCAGTATTTT. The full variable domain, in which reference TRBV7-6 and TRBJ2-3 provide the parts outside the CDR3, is GAGVSQSPRYKVTKRGQDVALRCDPISGHVSLYWYRQALGQGPEFLTYFNYEAQQDKSGLPNDRFSAERPEGSISTLTIQRTEQRDSAMYRCASSLSQGLKRSSTDTQYFGPGTRLTVL.